A selection of T cell receptor beta chains follows, all from one sample in a study of technical replicates of blood from a handful of donors. The data were produced by immunoSEQ multiplex PCR, yet TCRdb's version contains in-frame clones alone and is incomplete. The sample carries more than 65,000 clones, 95% recorded once. Sequences were obtained from T cells isolated from PBMCs. The receptors shown here come from a human donor in good health. The CDR3 runs from the conserved cysteine through the conserved F or W. The order of the fields is D gene, clone size, V gene, J gene, CDR3 protein, CDR3 DNA. A D gene is named only where the DNA matches it firmly. Rows may omit the clone size; those that give it use once, few, many or a size class.

D gene: TRBD1
clone size: once
V gene: TRBV6-5
J gene: TRBJ2-7
CDR3 protein: CASSYVGQGYEQYF
CDR3 DNA: TGTGCCAGCAGTTATGTGGGACAGGGCTACGAGCAGTACTTC

D gene: -
clone size: -
V gene: TRBV5-8
J gene: TRBJ1-2
CDR3 protein: CASSLTAIVAGYTF
CDR3 DNA: TGTGCCAGCAGCTTAACTGCCATCGTAGCAGGCTACACCTTC

D gene: -
clone size: -
V gene: TRBV6-4
J gene: TRBJ1-6
CDR3 protein: CASSADKNSPLHF
CDR3 DNA: TGTGCCAGCAGTGCGGACAAGAATTCACCCCTCCACTTT

D gene: -
clone size: -
V gene: TRBV6-5
J gene: TRBJ2-3
CDR3 protein: CASSYSGGSTDTQYF
CDR3 DNA: TGTGCCAGCAGTTATTCCGGCGGTAGCACAGATACGCAGTATTTT

D gene: TRBD1
clone size: -
V gene: TRBV28
J gene: TRBJ2-7
CDR3 protein: CAYRRAGGDEQYF
CDR3 DNA: TGTGCCTATCGGCGGGCAGGGGGCGACGAGCAGTACTTC

D gene: TRBD1
clone size: -
V gene: TRBV2
J gene: TRBJ2-1
CDR3 protein: CASSDRGFEQFF
CDR3 DNA: TGTGCCAGCAGTGACAGGGGGTTTGAGCAGTTCTTC

D gene: TRBD2
clone size: -
V gene: TRBV29-1
J gene: TRBJ2-1
CDR3 protein: CSVDPTSGVVRSYNEQFF
CDR3 DNA: TGCAGCGTCGACCCGACTAGCGGGGTTGTTAGGTCCTACAATGAGCAGTTCTTC

D gene: TRBD1
clone size: -
V gene: TRBV5-6
J gene: TRBJ2-7
CDR3 protein: CASSVPGQGNSYEQYF
CDR3 DNA: TGTGCCAGCAGCGTCCCGGGACAGGGGAACTCCTACGAGCAGTACTTC

D gene: TRBD1
clone size: -
V gene: TRBV15
J gene: TRBJ1-1
CDR3 protein: CATSRSTGVNTEAFF
CDR3 DNA: TGTGCCACCAGCAGAAGTACAGGGGTGAACACTGAAGCTTTCTTT

D gene: TRBD1
clone size: -
V gene: TRBV11-2
J gene: TRBJ2-1
CDR3 protein: CASRTTSTWTGANEQFF
CDR3 DNA: TGTGCCAGCAGAACGACCTCCACCTGGACAGGCGCCAATGAGCAGTTCTTC

D gene: TRBD2
clone size: -
V gene: TRBV11-2
J gene: TRBJ2-3
CDR3 protein: CASVGLGSTDTQYF
CDR3 DNA: TGTGCCAGCGTGGGACTAGGGAGCACAGATACGCAGTATTTT

D gene: -
clone size: -
V gene: TRBV2
J gene: TRBJ2-6
CDR3 protein: CASRQGTSGANVLTF
CDR3 DNA: TGTGCCAGCCGGCAGGGTACCTCTGGGGCCAACGTCCTGACTTTC

D gene: -
clone size: -
V gene: TRBV11-2
J gene: TRBJ1-2
CDR3 protein: CASSLPRGDYYGYTF
CDR3 DNA: TGTGCCAGCAGCTTACCCAGAGGGGACTACTATGGCTACACCTTC

D gene: TRBD2
clone size: -
V gene: TRBV27
J gene: TRBJ2-1
CDR3 protein: CASSLPGRIRYNEQFF
CDR3 DNA: TGTGCCAGCAGTTTGCCCGGGAGGATCCGTTACAATGAGCAGTTCTTC

D gene: -
clone size: -
V gene: TRBV5-1
J gene: TRBJ2-5
CDR3 protein: CASSPGIQETQYF
CDR3 DNA: TGCGCCAGCAGCCCAGGGATTCAAGAGACCCAGTACTTC

D gene: TRBD2
clone size: -
V gene: TRBV2
J gene: TRBJ2-3
CDR3 protein: CASRTSATTDTQYF
CDR3 DNA: TGTGCCAGCAGGACTAGCGCCACCACAGATACGCAGTATTTT

D gene: -
clone size: -
V gene: TRBV2
J gene: TRBJ1-2
CDR3 protein: CASRTGNYGYTF
CDR3 DNA: TGTGCCAGCAGGACGGGTAACTATGGCTACACCTTC

D gene: -
clone size: -
V gene: TRBV28
J gene: TRBJ1-1
CDR3 protein: CASRNTGFTEAFF
CDR3 DNA: TGTGCCAGCAGAAATACAGGGTTTACTGAAGCTTTCTTT

D gene: -
clone size: once
V gene: TRBV5-1
J gene: TRBJ1-1
CDR3 protein: CASSTQQPGEGTEAFF
CDR3 DNA: TGCGCCAGCAGCACGCAACAGCCCGGGGAAGGCACTGAAGCTTTCTTT

D gene: TRBD1
clone size: -
V gene: TRBV7-9
J gene: TRBJ2-7
CDR3 protein: CASSPTGATSNVYEQYF
CDR3 DNA: TGTGCCAGCAGCCCGACAGGGGCTACGTCCAACGTTTACGAGCAGTACTTC

D gene: TRBD1
clone size: -
V gene: TRBV7-9
J gene: TRBJ1-2
CDR3 protein: CASSLQGANYGYTF
CDR3 DNA: TGTGCCAGCAGCCTACAGGGGGCCAACTATGGCTACACCTTC

D gene: TRBD2
clone size: -
V gene: TRBV14
J gene: TRBJ2-7
CDR3 protein: CASSRGGLSSYEQYF
CDR3 DNA: TGTGCCAGCTCCCGGGGGGGCCTGAGCTCCTACGAGCAGTACTTC

D gene: -
clone size: -
V gene: TRBV30
J gene: TRBJ2-1
CDR3 protein: CAWRRGGYYNEQFF
CDR3 DNA: TGTGCCTGGAGGAGGGGGGGGTATTACAATGAGCAGTTCTTC

D gene: TRBD2
clone size: -
V gene: TRBV29-1
J gene: TRBJ2-7
CDR3 protein: CSVESGGSDEQYF
CDR3 DNA: TGCAGCGTTGAAAGCGGCGGGAGCGACGAGCAGTACTTC

D gene: -
clone size: -
V gene: TRBV7-3
J gene: TRBJ1-2
CDR3 protein: CASSAQVQNMNGYTF
CDR3 DNA: TGTGCCAGCAGCGCGCAGGTGCAGAACATGAATGGCTACACCTTC

D gene: TRBD1
clone size: -
V gene: TRBV7-9
J gene: TRBJ1-4
CDR3 protein: CASSLAGTVPTNEKLFF
CDR3 DNA: TGTGCCAGCAGCTTAGCCGGGACAGTCCCAACTAATGAAAAACTGTTTTTT

D gene: -
clone size: -
V gene: TRBV5-1
J gene: TRBJ2-3
CDR3 protein: CASSPGGGRPSTDTQYF
CDR3 DNA: TGCGCCAGCAGCCCTGGGGGGGGGCGACCTAGCACAGATACGCAGTATTTT

D gene: TRBD1
clone size: once
V gene: TRBV19
J gene: TRBJ1-2
CDR3 protein: CASSIPHRGERYGYTF
CDR3 DNA: TGTGCCAGTAGTATCCCCCACAGGGGCGAACGCTATGGCTACACCTTC

D gene: -
clone size: -
V gene: TRBV7-9
J gene: TRBJ1-5
CDR3 protein: CASSPGRWGDQPQHF
CDR3 DNA: TGTGCCAGCAGCCCCGGTCGGTGGGGCGATCAGCCCCAGCATTTT

D gene: TRBD2
clone size: -
V gene: TRBV5-1
J gene: TRBJ2-3
CDR3 protein: CASSSAGSTDTQYF
CDR3 DNA: TGCGCCAGCAGCTCAGCGGGGTCAACAGATACGCAGTATTTT

D gene: TRBD2
clone size: -
V gene: TRBV4-1
J gene: TRBJ2-7
CDR3 protein: CASSPTSGTYEQYF
CDR3 DNA: TGCGCCAGCAGCCCGACTAGCGGAACCTACGAGCAGTACTTC

D gene: TRBD1
clone size: -
V gene: TRBV18
J gene: TRBJ1-5
CDR3 protein: CASSSDRGHQPQHF
CDR3 DNA: TGTGCCAGCTCATCAGACAGGGGACATCAGCCCCAGCATTTT

D gene: TRBD2
clone size: -
V gene: TRBV29-1
J gene: TRBJ2-5
CDR3 protein: CSVPRIAGEETQYF
CDR3 DNA: TGCAGCGTGCCTCGAATAGCGGGAGAAGAGACCCAGTACTTC

D gene: TRBD2
clone size: -
V gene: TRBV6-4
J gene: TRBJ2-2
CDR3 protein: CASKPGLAGWVDTGELFF
CDR3 DNA: TGTGCGTCTAAACCGGGACTAGCGGGGTGGGTGGACACCGGGGAGCTGTTTTTT

D gene: -
clone size: -
V gene: TRBV5-1
J gene: TRBJ1-1
CDR3 protein: CASTLDGMNTEAFF
CDR3 DNA: TGCGCCAGCACCCTAGACGGAATGAACACTGAAGCTTTCTTT

D gene: -
clone size: once
V gene: TRBV5-5
J gene: TRBJ2-7
CDR3 protein: CASSPRAGQQTYEQYF
CDR3 DNA: TGTGCCAGCAGCCCCCGGGCTGGACAGCAAACCTACGAGCAGTACTTC

D gene: -
clone size: -
V gene: TRBV18
J gene: TRBJ2-5
CDR3 protein: CASSPGLQETQYF
CDR3 DNA: TGTGCCAGCTCACCGGGACTCCAAGAGACCCAGTACTTC

D gene: -
clone size: -
V gene: TRBV4-2
J gene: TRBJ2-7
CDR3 protein: CASSQEWGQGYSYEQYF
CDR3 DNA: TGTGCCAGCAGCCAAGAGTGGGGTCAGGGATACTCCTACGAGCAGTACTTC

D gene: -
clone size: -
V gene: TRBV18
J gene: TRBJ2-5
CDR3 protein: CASSLRGQIHQETQYF
CDR3 DNA: TGTGCCAGCTCACTACGAGGACAGATCCACCAAGAGACCCAGTACTTC

D gene: -
clone size: -
V gene: TRBV5-1
J gene: TRBJ1-5
CDR3 protein: CATDGENQPQHF
CDR3 DNA: TGCGCCACCGACGGGGAAAATCAGCCCCAGCATTTT

D gene: -
clone size: -
V gene: TRBV7-9
J gene: TRBJ1-2
CDR3 protein: CASSDFSPASYTF
CDR3 DNA: TGTGCCAGCAGCGACTTTTCGCCGGCCTCCTACACCTTC

D gene: TRBD1
clone size: -
V gene: TRBV11-3
J gene: TRBJ2-5
CDR3 protein: CASSLWDSILQETQYF
CDR3 DNA: TGTGCCAGCAGCTTATGGGACAGCATCCTCCAAGAGACCCAGTACTTC

D gene: TRBD1
clone size: -
V gene: TRBV5-1
J gene: TRBJ1-1
CDR3 protein: CASSLADRVSAEAFF
CDR3 DNA: TGCGCCAGCAGCTTGGCCGACAGGGTGAGCGCTGAAGCTTTCTTT

D gene: -
clone size: -
V gene: TRBV19
J gene: TRBJ1-5
CDR3 protein: CASSMAGYSNQPQHF
CDR3 DNA: TGTGCCAGTAGTATGGCGGGCTATAGCAATCAGCCCCAGCATTTT

D gene: TRBD1
clone size: -
V gene: TRBV27
J gene: TRBJ2-7
CDR3 protein: CASSDRGQGRDEQYF
CDR3 DNA: TGTGCCAGCAGTGATCGGGGACAGGGGCGGGACGAGCAGTACTTC

D gene: -
clone size: -
V gene: TRBV10-3
J gene: TRBJ2-5
CDR3 protein: CAISESPGPQETQYF
CDR3 DNA: TGTGCCATCAGTGAGTCTCCGGGTCCGCAGGAGACCCAGTACTTC

D gene: TRBD2
clone size: -
V gene: TRBV10-1
J gene: TRBJ2-1
CDR3 protein: CASSDGRTSGTINEQFF
CDR3 DNA: TGCGCCAGCAGCGACGGCCGGACTAGCGGGACGATCAATGAGCAGTTCTTC

D gene: -
clone size: -
V gene: TRBV28
J gene: TRBJ2-7
CDR3 protein: CASRGPHLGGIYEQYF
CDR3 DNA: TGTGCCAGCAGAGGGCCGCACTTGGGGGGAATCTACGAGCAGTACTTC

D gene: TRBD1
clone size: -
V gene: TRBV13
J gene: TRBJ1-1
CDR3 protein: CASSVGQGTEAFF
CDR3 DNA: TGTGCCAGCAGCGTGGGACAGGGCACTGAAGCTTTCTTT

D gene: -
clone size: -
V gene: TRBV5-6
J gene: TRBJ1-3
CDR3 protein: CASTRLGVSGNTIYF
CDR3 DNA: TGTGCCAGCACCAGGCTCGGGGTCTCTGGAAACACCATATATTTT

D gene: -
clone size: once
V gene: TRBV11-2
J gene: TRBJ1-2
CDR3 protein: CASSLDRSYGYTF
CDR3 DNA: TGTGCCAGCAGCCTAGACCGGTCCTACGGCTACACCTTC

D gene: -
clone size: -
V gene: TRBV6-1
J gene: TRBJ1-2
CDR3 protein: CASSEWAGAPYGYTF
CDR3 DNA: TGTGCCAGCAGTGAATGGGCAGGGGCTCCTTATGGCTACACCTTC

D gene: TRBD2
clone size: -
V gene: TRBV29-1
J gene: TRBJ2-3
CDR3 protein: CSASRGLAGGGEDTQYF
CDR3 DNA: TGCAGCGCATCTAGGGGACTAGCGGGAGGAGGCGAAGATACGCAGTATTTT

D gene: TRBD1
clone size: -
V gene: TRBV6-6
J gene: TRBJ1-5
CDR3 protein: CASSQGQGADNQPQHF
CDR3 DNA: TGTGCCAGCAGTCAAGGACAGGGGGCCGATAATCAGCCCCAGCATTTT

D gene: TRBD2
clone size: -
V gene: TRBV28
J gene: TRBJ2-5
CDR3 protein: CASTKRDWETQYF
CDR3 DNA: TGTGCCAGCACAAAGCGGGACTGGGAGACCCAGTACTTC

D gene: -
clone size: -
V gene: TRBV7-9
J gene: TRBJ2-7
CDR3 protein: CASSQRIDRLEQYF
CDR3 DNA: TGTGCCAGCAGCCAGAGGATTGATCGGCTCGAGCAGTACTTC

D gene: -
clone size: -
V gene: TRBV19
J gene: TRBJ2-2
CDR3 protein: CASNIRDSNTGELFF
CDR3 DNA: TGTGCCAGTAACATACGGGACTCGAACACCGGGGAGCTGTTTTTT

D gene: TRBD2
clone size: -
V gene: TRBV2
J gene: TRBJ2-1
CDR3 protein: CATGLAGGGEQFF
CDR3 DNA: TGTGCCACCGGACTAGCGGGAGGGGGTGAGCAGTTCTTC

D gene: TRBD2
clone size: -
V gene: TRBV4-2
J gene: TRBJ2-1
CDR3 protein: CASSPLPGLAGQSSYNEQFF
CDR3 DNA: TGTGCCAGCAGCCCGCTACCGGGACTAGCGGGACAGAGCTCCTACAATGAGCAGTTCTTC